The 7 T cell receptor beta chains below all came from one sample that was sequenced in a study of T cells in Graves' hyperthyroidism and ophthalmopathy. Authors of the study amplified TCR beta CDR3 regions from RNA transcripts. First-round RT-PCR with HTBI primers amplified the TCR CDR3 region. Each CDR3 protein gets one entry after TCRdb re-called the multiplex PCR reads with MiXCR. The sample records approximately 700,000 distinct CDR3 sequences, 40% to 55% being singletons. The specimen was peripheral blood or thyroid tissue (not recorded which). These receptors originate from an adult man with Graves' disease, either hyperthyroidism or ophthalmopathy (not recorded which).

Notes on this clonotype: Given a much more abundant clone one base away, this may be a read error. The DNA for the CDR3 is TGTGCCACCAGCGGAGATCAAGGACTAGCGGGAATAGGGGAGCTGTTTTTT. Translating gives CATSGDQGLAGIGELFF. The chain carries TRBV15 and TRBJ2-2, with TRBD2 matching over 12 bases. This CDR3 comprises 17 residues. From germline, CDR1 is LNHNV and CDR2 YYDKDF (reference sequence).

The rearrangement uses TRBV25-1 and TRBJ1-2, with no clear D. Germline CDR1 and CDR2: MGHDK and SYGVNS. Trimming pared 11 bases from V and 3 bases from J, leaving 13 bases between. The CDR3 has 12 residues. As DNA, the CDR3 is TGTGCCGCGAGAGAGAAGGACTATGGCTACACCTTC. Its translation: CAAREKDYGYTF.

The chain combines TRBV25-1 with TRBJ1-2, with D perhaps matching TRBD1 (5 bases). In germline, CDR1 is MGHDK, CDR2 SYGVNS. This CDR3 has 12 amino acids. The CDR3 reads CASNDGGYGYTF. The CDR3 nucleotides read TGTGCTAGTAACGACGGGGGCTATGGCTACACCTTC.

The V gene is TRBV27, the J gene TRBJ1-2; D unresolved. This CDR3 region has 15 residues. V lost 0 bases, J lost 0 bases, and 8 bases lay in between. Germline CDR1 and CDR2: MNHEY and SMNVEV (reference sequence). In nucleotides, the CDR3 is TGTGCCAGCAGTTTATCCGGGTATACTAACTATGGCTACACCTTC. Protein product: CASSLSGYTNYGYTF.

This clonotype was observed a single time. J is TRBJ2-3 and V is TRBV24-1, with 11 bases identical to TRBD2. The V gene's germline CDR1 is KGHDR and CDR2 SFDVKD. V gave up 2 bases and J gave up 2 bases; unmatched junction bases: 5. The CDR3 spans 17 residues. CDR3 residues: CATSDWGSGRATDTQYF. The CDR3 DNA reads as TGTGCCACCAGTGATTGGGGTAGCGGGAGGGCCACAGATACGCAGTATTTT.

The chain combines TRBV20-1 with TRBJ1-1; no firm D call. The CDR3 totals 11 residues. Germline CDR1 DFQATT, CDR2 SNEGSKA (reference sequence). Trimming took off 7 bases at V and 1 base at J, with 7 bases between the two ends. In DNA, the CDR3 is TGCAGTGGGGAGGGGAACACTGAAGCTTTCTTT. Protein sequence: CSGEGNTEAFF.

Ten or more counts support this clonotype. This chain links TRBV2 with TRBJ2-5, with D unresolved. V shed 1 base and J shed 4 bases, with 4 bases lying between them. This CDR3 has 12 amino acids. CDR1 and CDR2 from the germline V gene are SNHLY and FYNNEI. The CDR3 here is CASSEGGETQYF. CDR3 bases: TGTGCCAGCAGTGAAGGAGGAGAGACCCAGTACTTC.